The entry below gives a single TCR beta chain sequence along with its context. Antigen: not known. This sample is part of a study of Ad26.COV2.S vaccination and SARS-CoV-2 variants. Broader study findings: Breadth, reportedly substantial, characterized the spike-specific CD8+ and CD4+ T cell responses after vaccination.

Sample treatment: 15 to 20 received Ad26.COV2.S at low or high dose, single or two shots; about five received placebo; per-sample allocation not given. Specimens were obtained on day 63 following the first vaccine or placebo injection. Sequencing was performed with immunoSEQ multiplex PCR; in TCRdb, only in-frame clones are kept and a portion is missing. The top ten hold roughly 10% of the sample, which has hundreds of thousands of clones, 86% seen once. This TCR was recovered from a person between 18 and 65 years old who received the Ad26.COV2.S COVID-19 vaccine or a placebo. The sequenced sample was peripheral blood, obtained in a trial of Ad26.COV2.S vaccine versus placebo.

The CDR3 sequence is CASRAGQNNYEQYF. DNA for the CDR3: TGTGCCAGCAGGGCGGGACAGAACAACTACGAGCAGTACTTC. V usage is TRBV6-6 and J usage is TRBJ2-7, with a tentative D call TRBD1 (7 bases). The ends were cut back, 6 bases at V and 3 bases at J, with 15 bases in the middle. Germline values: CDR1 MNHNY, CDR2 SVGAGI (reference sequence). The CDR3 is made up of 14 amino acids.